This T cell receptor beta chain comes out of a study of PD-L1 blockade in urothelial cancer. This clone appeared a few times. Data came from immunoSEQ multiplex PCR; TCRdb stores just in-frame clones and leaves some out. The sample carries about 57,000 clones, 85% to 90% recorded once. The receptor was isolated from a man aged 50-60 years with urothelial cancer. The sample in question was PBMCs, obtained around atezolizumab (anti-PD-L1) treatment.

The CDR3 DNA reads as TGTGCCACCTCTAAGACAGGGGACTCCTACGAGCAGTACTTC. Protein product: CATSKTGDSYEQYF. This chain links TRBV6-5 with TRBJ2-7; 8 bases are a match to TRBD1. Germline-derived CDR1 and CDR2 are MNHEY and SVGAGI. V dropped 10 bases and J dropped 0; count of bases not matched to a gene: 8. This CDR3 is 14 amino acids long.